This T cell receptor beta chain comes out of a study of cytomegalovirus exposure and HLA in healthy donors. CDR3 length: 15 residues. CDR1 is MNHEY, CDR2 SMNVEV, per germline (reference sequence). Trimming removed 8 bases from V and 7 bases from J; junction bases left unmatched: 9. General observations from the study: With later analysis, a missense DCLRE1C variant became linked to TCR beta V- and J-gene trimming.

The PCR employed 60 Vbeta primers together with 13 Jbeta primers. The repertoire was sequenced with immunoSEQ multiplex PCR; TCRdb's copy has only in-frame clones and lacks some. The sample carries 150,000 to 180,000 clones, about 85% recorded once. As to this clone: Its antigen is not identified.

Sequenced input: PBMCs. The sequence derives from a woman between 18 and 30 years old in good health and CMV-seronegative. The V call is TRBV27, the J call TRBJ1-6; 9 nucleotides match TRBD1. DNA for the CDR3: TGTGCCAGCGGGACAGGGACTCACGGGAATTCACCCCTCCACTTT. This codes for CASGTGTHGNSPLHF.